Sequencing of this T cell receptor (beta chain) was carried out in a study of shared clonotypes between healthy human individuals. The overall study: The cohort had two women and a few men, ages 18 to 49. Plates per donor: three CD4 naive, three CD4 memory, two CD8 naive, one CD8 memory.

Sequenced by immunoSEQ multiplex PCR; TCRdb stores in-frame clones only, minus some. Found here are about 2.2 million clones, around 93% of them singletons; the top ten hold more than 1.5%. As regards this clone: Its antigen is unknown.

CD45RO-negative, CCR7-selected cells formed the naive CD8 fraction, which excluded terminally differentiated effector memory CD45RA+ cells. Points from the study as a whole: Sampling covered blood only; tissue repertoires likely differ.

The J segment lost 7 bases and the V segment lost 0 bases, leaving 3 bases of the junction unmatched. The germline CDR1 and CDR2 sequences are MNHEY and SMNVEV (reference sequence). This CDR3 comprises 14 residues. The chain employs TRBV27 and TRBJ2-3; 8 positions agree with TRBD1. This clonotype was obtained from a man younger than 35 in good health. Some clones in this sample may be carry-over from other donors' samples. The sample consisted of naive CD8+ T cells from PBMCs. CDR3 bases: TGTGCCAGCAGTTTATCTACAGGGGGGAATACGCAGTATTTT. It yields the protein CASSLSTGGNTQYF.